The source of this T cell receptor (beta chain) is a study of shared clonotypes between healthy human individuals (dated by TCRdb to 2019 to 2021). Broadly, across the study: A couple of women and a few men aged 18 to 49 years were included in the cohort. Libraries were prepared and TCR repertoires were sequenced by different laboratories using diverse techniques, in order to increase sequencing depth and limit assay-specific biases. For each donor, CD4 naive and CD4 memory were each run on three plates, CD8 naive on two plates, and CD8 memory on one plate. Between about 0.94 and 8.9 billion PBMCs per donor were obtained by leukapheresis. The study deeply sequenced blood TCR repertoires of about 5 healthy adults to estimate repertoire size and the extent of clonotype sharing between individuals. The paper's findings and limits, for the study overall: Naive subsets generally had larger estimated clonotype richness than memory subsets did. Roughly 5.2% of naive CD4, roughly 3.5% of naive CD8, 2.3% of memory CD4, and approximately 0.4% of memory CD8 clonotypes were shared across several donors. Incomplete sequencing was indicated by rarefaction of sorted-subset datasets, despite the large sequencing depth. Sampling was restricted to blood, and TCR repertoires in tissue are likely to differ from TCR repertoires in blood. The genetic and exposure-history diversity represented was limited by the small number of donors. Compared with non-shared clonotypes, clonotypes shared by all four sorted-subset donors had higher generation probabilities. Pairwise subsampling indicated that sequencing depth was expected to affect the degree of clonotype sharing among donors.

TCR CDR3 regions were amplified from genomic DNA by multiplex PCR using the deep immunoSEQ assay. Extracted genomic DNA from each cell subset was distributed evenly across all wells of several immunoSEQ 96-well plates, and each plate was treated as a replicate. For sorted subsets, roughly 0.2 ug genomic DNA, equal to tens of thousands of T cell genomes, was loaded into each replicate PCR. The purified libraries were quantified using a Qubit 3.0 fluorometer, sized with a Bioanalyzer 2100, and then quantified again using the KAPA Library Quantification kit. Every immunoSEQ 96-well plate was sequenced on a separate single-read 150-cycle Illumina NextSeq 550 flow cell. Per the authors' processing: The immunoSEQ output contained only junctional sequences without quality scores, so filtering could not match that applied to full-length reads. Sequences were annotated with PyIR, a Python wrapper for IgBLAST v1.9, using IMGT germline references to assign V/J genes and CDR3. Reads with weak V/J assignments (E-value above 1e-6), missing CDR3, stop codons, out-of-frame junctions, or ambiguous translated residues were removed. A V3J clonotype was defined by an identical inferred V gene, J gene, and CDR3 amino acid sequence. The percentage overlap between two repertoires was calculated by dividing the number of shared unique clonotypes by the size of the smaller repertoire. Richness of each repertoire was evaluated using RTK rarefaction, the Chao1 estimator, and Recon v2.1 estimates of unobserved clonotypes. Generation probabilities for all TCRbeta clonotypes obtained by the gDNA method from a handful of donors were computed using OLGA. The immuneACCESS repertoire file appears here via TCRdb, limited to in-frame rearrangements. These files lack a portion of the clones; in checked studies, under half of the deficit traces to unresolved V genes, and the cause of the others is not known. V, J and clone size derive from that table, while D and trimming were established from the DNA sequence. Here the sample has 2.3 million or so clones; approximately 95% occur a single time. Of the sample, 0.39% is held by the ten largest clones.

This clone was seen once. Its antigen has not been determined. No qualities accompany the bases; no much larger clone lies one base away. The germline V gene provides CDR1 MDHEN and CDR2 SYDVKM. V and J are trimmed by 5 bases and 5 bases, and the gene matches miss 12 bases of the junction. CDR3 length: 16 amino acids, cysteine to phenylalanine. Of all the DNA, just the CDR3 is kept, 48 bases in frame from base 1. The donors were healthy, HIV-negative adults who had no recently reported acute infections or vaccinations. Every donor was a Caucasian adult residing in Nashville, Tennessee, USA. CD4+ T cells were enriched through magnetic negative selection, after which naive cells were positively selected on CD45RA and the remaining negative fraction served as the memory subset. Blood was obtained by leukapheresis, after which PBMCs were separated by Ficoll-Histopaque density gradient centrifugation and cryopreserved in liquid nitrogen vapor phase. Analytical flow cytometry was used to check the purity and quantity of every magnetically sorted T cell population. From each sorted fraction, genomic DNA was isolated and quantified by UV absorbance on a Nanodrop 2000c.

The TCR originated in a man aged 18 to 30 in good health. Some clones in this sample may be carry-over from other donors' samples. Sequencing was carried out using naive CD4+ T cells from PBMCs. Sample cell subset or site, as interpreted from the label and publication: CD45RA+ positively selected. The V and J genes are TRBV28 and TRBJ2-5, and TRBD2 aligns with 9 junction nucleotides. In nucleotides, the sequence is TGTGCCAGCAGTCCGCCATGGCGGAGCGGGAGGGAGACCCAGTACTTC. This encodes CASSPPWRSGRETQYF.